This T cell receptor (beta chain) appears in the sequencing data of a study of T cell repertoires in cytomegalovirus infection. Looking at the study overall: Well-studied HLA-B-restricted CMV epitopes were used in the study alongside recently identified HLA-C-restricted ones. CMV infection together with matching HLA type was indicated by public TCR beta signatures. Study-wide findings and caveats: Totalled public TCR beta family frequency picked out people who carried CMV plus the relevant HLA. Predominance within the ex vivo response was attributable to HLA-C-restricted CMV-specific TCR beta clonotypes.

The CDR3 sequence is 12 residues long. Germline V gene sequence: CDR1 MDHEN, CDR2 SYDVKM. V was clipped by 3 bases and J by 1 base, with 3 bases between them. Only a few counts were recorded for this clonotype. Its specificity is not known. TCRdb recomputed calls from the reads with MiXCR, one row per CDR3 protein. The table has 550,000 to 850,000 distinct CDR3 sequences, around 31% seen once. The receptor's source is a human donor in good health (CMV status not recorded). Some clones in this sample may be carry-over from other donors' samples. The specimen comprised cultured PBMCs, sampled from culture after CMV antigen stimulation. The chain uses TRBV28 and TRBJ1-1; D is unresolved. The CDR3 here is CASSFQNTEAFF. CDR3 sequence (DNA): TGTGCCAGCAGTTTCCAGAACACTGAAGCTTTCTTT.